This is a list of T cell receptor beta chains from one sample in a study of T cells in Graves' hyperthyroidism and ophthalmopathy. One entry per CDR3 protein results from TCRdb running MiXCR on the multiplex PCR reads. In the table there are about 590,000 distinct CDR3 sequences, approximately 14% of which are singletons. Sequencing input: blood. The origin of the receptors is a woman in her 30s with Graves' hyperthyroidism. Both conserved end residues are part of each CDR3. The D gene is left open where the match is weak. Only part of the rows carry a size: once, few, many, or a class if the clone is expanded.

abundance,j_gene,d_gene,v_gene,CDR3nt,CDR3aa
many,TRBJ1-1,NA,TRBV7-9,TGTGCCAGCACCTCTGGGCCCATCACTGAAGCTTTCTTT,CASTSGPITEAFF
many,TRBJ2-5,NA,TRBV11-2,TGTGCCAGCAGCTTAGATGAGGGACGGTGGGGTGTCCAAGAGACCCAGTACTTC,CASSLDEGRWGVQETQYF
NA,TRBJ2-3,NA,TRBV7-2,TGTGCCAGCAGCTTCCGGACACACACAGATACGCAGTATTTT,CASSFRTHTDTQYF
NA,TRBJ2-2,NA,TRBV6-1,TGTGCCAGCAGTGATTGGAACGTCGCGAACACCGGGGAGCTGTTTTTT,CASSDWNVANTGELFF
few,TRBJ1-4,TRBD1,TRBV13,TGTGCCAGCAGCTTAGTAGGGGGCAAGGAAAAACTGTTTTTT,CASSLVGGKEKLFF
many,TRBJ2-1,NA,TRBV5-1,TGCGCCAGCAGCTTCTCTGGTGGTGAGCAGTTCTTC,CASSFSGGEQFF
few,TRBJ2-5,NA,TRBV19,TGTGCCAGTAGACCAAAAAAGGGGGGGCTGCGCCAAGAGACCCAGTACTTC,CASRPKKGGLRQETQYF
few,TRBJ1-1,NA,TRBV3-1,TGTGCCAGCAGCCAAGAAGGGGGGGCTCTTTCGGCTTTCTTT,CASSQEGGALSAFF
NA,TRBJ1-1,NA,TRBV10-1,TGCGCCAGCAGTCGAGACCCATTCGACGGTGAAGCTTTCTTT,CASSRDPFDGEAFF
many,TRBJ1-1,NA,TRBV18,TGTGCCAGCTCACCACCCGCGTTCAACACTGAAGCTTTCTTT,CASSPPAFNTEAFF
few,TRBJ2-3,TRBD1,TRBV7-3,TGTGCCAGCAGCTCCGAGGACCCAGGGGGCGCAATGAAGTATTTT,CASSSEDPGGAMKYF